This TCR beta chain was sequenced during a study of cytomegalovirus exposure and HLA in healthy donors. Researchers ran the PCR with 60 Vbeta and 13 Jbeta primers. Libraries were prepared by immunoSEQ multiplex PCR; TCRdb keeps only in-frame clonotypes and omits some of them. The repertoire holds around 85,000 clones, 65% to 80% seen once, with about 4% in the top ten. This clone was counted a single time. Germline V gene lookup returns CDR1 SGHRS and CDR2 YFSETQ. The V segment lost 1 base and the J segment 0 bases; nucleotides outside the gene matches: 13. The CDR3 is 19 amino acids. The rearrangement uses TRBV5-1 and TRBJ2-3; the match to TRBD2 covers 8 bases. This TCR derives from a man in his 60s in good health and CMV-seronegative. The source material was PBMCs. The CDR3 DNA sequence: TGCGCCAGCAGCTTGACAAGCGGGGGCGCCGGCGTTAGCACAGATACGCAGTATTTT. Amino acid sequence: CASSLTSGGAGVSTDTQYF. The full variable domain, its missing parts supplied by reference TRBV5-1 and TRBJ2-3, is KAGVTQTPRYLIKTRGQQVTLSCSPISGHRSVSWYQQTPGQGLQFLFEYFSETQRNKGNFPGRFSGRQFSNSRSEMNVSTLELGDSALYLCASSLTSGGAGVSTDTQYFGPGTRLTVL.